The 26 T cell receptor beta chains given below trace back to one sample, sequenced in a study of blood T cells in healthy people across ages. The use of a sample-barcoded 5' primer and a J-beta primer mix characterized a second PCR of roughly 7 to 11 cycles. TCRdb processed the 5' RACE reads anew with MiXCR; each CDR3 protein has one entry. The sample includes more than 500,000 distinct CDR3 sequences, about 29% of them seen just once. These records were also assigned to another study, of T cells of mothers and their children.

Sequencing was done on a sample of blood. The receptors shown here come from a boy aged 2 to 10 in good health.

The rearrangement joins TRBV12-5 to TRBJ2-5, with no clear D. Trimming took off 2 bases at V and 5 bases at J, with 9 bases between the two ends. This CDR3 has 13 amino acids. Looked up from germline, CDR1 is LGHNT and CDR2 is FRNRAP. CDR3 DNA sequence: TGTGCTAGTGGTTTGCGGCTGTGGGAGACCCAGTACTTC. Amino acids: CASGLRLWETQYF.

The J gene is TRBJ1-5, the V gene TRBV7-8, with unresolved D. The CDR3 covers 13 residues. Deletions cut 3 bases from V and 7 bases from J, with 10 bases between. Germline assignment: CDR1 SGHVS and CDR2 FQNEAQ. The CDR3 loop reads CASSFGFGQPQHF. The CDR3 bases are TGTGCCAGCAGCTTTGGGTTCGGGCAGCCCCAGCATTTT.

The chain links TRBV7-2 to TRBJ2-5, with D uncertain. Germline CDR1 SGHTA, CDR2 FQGNSA. There are 9 residues in the CDR3. The ends were cut back, 10 bases at V and 5 bases at J, with 5 bases in the middle. CDR3 loop: CAIGETQYF. The DNA of the CDR3 is TGTGCCATTGGGGAGACCCAGTACTTC. The full variable domain, in which reference TRBV7-2 and TRBJ2-5 provide the parts outside the CDR3, is GAGVSQSPSNKVTEKGKDVELRCDPISGHTALYWYRQSLGQGLEFLIYFQGNSAPDKSGLPSDRFSAERTGGSVSTLTIQRTQQEDSAVYLCAIGETQYFGPGTRLLVL.

The gene calls are TRBV7-9 and TRBJ1-1; the match to TRBD1 covers 8 bases. The V and J ends lost 0 bases and 3 bases, in that order; junction bases with no gene match: 9. Germline V gene sequence: CDR1 SEHNR, CDR2 FQNEAQ (reference sequence). The length of the CDR3 is 17 residues. The CDR3 loop is CASSLAVGRGRDTEAFF. DNA for the CDR3: TGTGCCAGCAGCTTAGCTGTTGGCAGGGGGCGTGACACTGAAGCTTTCTTT. Full variable domain (remainder filled in from reference TRBV7-9 and TRBJ1-1): DTGVSQNPRHKITKRGQNVTFRCDPISEHNRLYWYRQTLGQGPEFLTYFQNEAQLEKSRLLSDRFSAERPKGSFSTLEIQRTEQGDSAMYLCASSLAVGRGRDTEAFFGQGTRLTVV.

The chain has TRBV10-2 and TRBJ1-6; the D is unclear. Deletions cut 2 bases from V and 12 bases from J, with 8 bases between. Germline V gene data show CDR1 as WSHSY and CDR2 as SAAADI. This CDR3 contains 12 residues. The CDR3 DNA reads TGCGCCAGCAGTGAGACGGAGAGACCCCTCCACTTT. It translates to CASSETERPLHF.

The chain recombines TRBV10-3 with TRBJ1-1; 7 bases align to TRBD1. With 10 bases clipped from V and 4 bases from J, the junction kept 3 bases outside the gene matches. This CDR3 has 11 residues. Per germline, CDR1 ENHRY and CDR2 SYGVKD. CDR3 bases: TGTGCCACGGGACAGACCACTGAAGCTTTCTTT. This translates into CATGQTTEAFF.

This clonotype was recorded a few times. This sequence joins TRBV29-1 and TRBJ2-1, with D unclear. Trimming shortened V by 2 bases and J by 4 bases, and 18 bases separated the two germline ends. The CDR3 consists of 16 residues. Germline CDR1 and CDR2: SQVTM and ANQGSEA. The CDR3 nucleotides read TGCAGCGTTGAACCCCCCCGCCCACTCCATTACAATGAGCAGTTCTTC. Encoded protein: CSVEPPRPLHYNEQFF.

The rearrangement joins TRBV7-8 to TRBJ2-5, with a tentative D call TRBD1 (5 bases). The end of the DNA aligns better with TRBJ2-1, so the J call may be wrong. In germline, CDR1 is SGHVS, CDR2 FQNEAQ. This CDR3 comprises 13 residues. DNA for the CDR3: TGTGCCAGCAGCTCTTTGGGGCAAAATGAGCAGTTCTTC. This sequence encodes CASSSLGQNEQFF.

CDR3 in amino acids: CASSTGLARQETQYF. CDR3 coding DNA: TGTGCCAGCAGCACTGGACTAGCGCGACAAGAGACCCAGTACTTC. The chain is built from TRBV5-4 and TRBJ2-5; 9 nucleotides line up with TRBD2. J gave up 2 bases and V 4 bases, and 6 bases lay outside the gene matches. Germline V lookup: CDR1 SGHNT, CDR2 YYREEE (reference sequence). This CDR3 contains 15 residues.

Comment on this clonotype: A junction boundary mismatches the germline segment, possibly from a read error. The chain carries TRBV9 and TRBJ2-3; 9 bases line up with TRBD2. The CDR3 totals 13 residues. Germline CDR1 and CDR2: SGDLS and YYNGEE. Here the CDR3 reads CASSGGTTDTQYF. CDR3 bases: TGTGCCAGTAGCGGGGGAACCACAGATACGCAGTATTTT.

This chain joins TRBV6-2 or TRBV6-3 and TRBJ2-7; 9 positions agree with TRBD2. This CDR3 is built from 14 residues. From germline, CDR1 is MNHEY and CDR2 SVGEGT. After removal of 9 bases from V and 7 bases from J, the junction contained 13 bases not matched to a gene. The CDR3 region is CASSDNGLAREQYF. CDR3 DNA: TGTGCCAGTTCGGATAATGGACTAGCGAGGGAGCAGTACTTC.

This clonotype was recorded a few times. The rearrangement joins TRBV7-6 to TRBJ2-2; D is perhaps TRBD1 or TRBD2 (5 bases each). There are 14 residues in the CDR3. With 7 bases removed from V and 7 bases from J, the gap between germline ends came to 16 bases. Germline assignment: CDR1 SGHVS and CDR2 FNYEAQ. CDR3 loop: CASTTGPPNGELFF. DNA for the CDR3: TGTGCCAGCACCACGGGACCGCCGAACGGGGAGCTGTTTTTT.

The genes are TRBV20-1 and TRBJ1-3, with D uncertain. The germline CDR1 and CDR2 sequences are DFQATT and SNEGSKA (reference sequence). V was cut by 6 bases and J by 1 base, with 4 bases left in between. This CDR3 comprises 11 residues. This CDR3 is CSALSGNTIYF. The DNA of the CDR3 is TGCAGTGCCTTATCTGGAAACACCATATATTTT.

The chain couples TRBV7-6 to TRBJ1-1; a weak D match, TRBD1 (5 bases). Per germline, CDR1 SGHVS and CDR2 FNYEAQ. V lost 5 bases to trimming and J lost 4 bases, with 17 bases between them. The CDR3 runs to 15 residues. The CDR3, as DNA: TGTGCCAGCAGCACTCGGGACTCCCCGGCCACTGAAGCTTTCTTT. Amino acid sequence: CASSTRDSPATEAFF.

This rearrangement joins TRBV7-3 to TRBJ2-3, with D maybe TRBD2 (6 bases). There are 16 residues in the CDR3. Trimming left V 1 base short and J 5 bases short, with 16 bases between. Germline V CDR1 and CDR2: SGHTA, FQGTGA. The CDR3 nucleotides read TGTGCCAGCAGCTTAAACGGGGCGGGGATGAAAGATACGCAGTATTTT. This encodes CASSLNGAGMKDTQYF.

The gene calls are TRBV7-9 and TRBJ2-7, with D perhaps given as TRBD1 or TRBD2 (5 bases each). Germline lookup yields CDR1 SEHNR and CDR2 FQNEAQ (reference sequence). The V end lost 3 bases, the J end lost 3 bases, and 18 bases lay between the germline ends. The CDR3 loop spans 16 amino acids. The CDR3 coding sequence is TGTGCCAGCAGCTTTGACGAAGGGGAGTCTTACTACGAGCAGTACTTC. It encodes CASSFDEGESYYEQYF.

This clonotype was seen more than once but under ten times. This chain uses TRBV18 with TRBJ2-6, with a tentative D call TRBD1 (5 bases). Germline V gene sequence: CDR1 KGHSH, CDR2 LQKENI. The V end was cut by 0 bases, the J end by 2 bases, with 11 bases between. The CDR3 length is 17 residues. The CDR3 sequence: CASSPPAGLAGANVLTF. DNA for the CDR3: TGTGCCAGCTCACCACCGGCAGGGCTCGCTGGGGCCAACGTCCTGACTTTC.

V gene TRBV12-3 or TRBV12-4 combines with J gene TRBJ1-3, with 8 bases that match TRBD1. V shed 4 bases, J shed 5 bases, and the junction held 7 bases outside the gene matches. The CDR3 loop spans 15 amino acids. For the CDR3, the DNA is TGTGCCAGCAGTTCCCCGGACAGGGCGCGAAACACCATATATTTT. Amino acids: CASSSPDRARNTIYF.

This clonotype occurred many times. The chain couples TRBV29-1 to TRBJ2-1, with a weak D call TRBD2 (5 bases). The CDR3 runs to 14 residues. V was shortened by 4 bases and J by 2 bases, with 12 bases between the two germline ends. Germline loops: CDR1 SQVTM, CDR2 ANQGSEA. CDR3 protein: CSVGGGRTYNEQFF. The CDR3 bases are TGCAGCGTTGGAGGAGGTCGTACCTACAATGAGCAGTTCTTC.

This clonotype was seen a few times. The genes are TRBV7-9 and TRBJ1-4, with D perhaps matching TRBD1 (5 bases). Germline CDR1 and CDR2: SEHNR and FQNEAQ (reference sequence). The CDR3 has 15 amino acids. V was pared by 1 base and J by 7 bases, with 13 bases between. The CDR3 here is CASSLDRFGGEKLFF. CDR3 DNA: TGTGCCAGCAGCTTAGACAGGTTCGGGGGTGAAAAACTGTTTTTT.

DNA for the CDR3: TGTGCCTGGCAGACTCTGGGGTATGGCTACACCTTC. It codes for CAWQTLGYGYTF. The chain has TRBV30 and TRBJ1-2; D not certain. The V end was cut by 5 bases, the J end by 5 bases, with 12 bases between. This CDR3 region has 12 residues. The germline gives CDR1 GTSNPN, CDR2 SVGIG (reference sequence). Complete variable domain (other parts from reference TRBV30 and TRBJ1-2): SQTIHQWPATLVQPVGSPLSLECTVEGTSNPNLYWYRQAAGRGLQLLFYSVGIGQISSEVPQNLSASRPQDRQFILSSKKLLLSDSGFYLCAWQTLGYGYTFGSGTRLTVV.

This clonotype has only a few counts. V usage is TRBV14 and J usage is TRBJ1-5, with no clear D. Germline V gene sequence: CDR1 SGHDN, CDR2 FVKESK. The V end was cut by 1 base, the J end by 3 bases, with 16 bases between. The CDR3 has 17 amino acids. The CDR3 coding sequence is TGTGCCAGCAGCCAAGTAAAGGAGGGAAGGCCCAATCAGCCCCAGCATTTT. It encodes CASSQVKEGRPNQPQHF.

V is TRBV29-1 and J is TRBJ2-1; 7 nucleotides line up with TRBD2. Germline V gene data show CDR1 as SQVTM and CDR2 as ANQGSEA. The CDR3 runs 13 residues. V dropped 4 bases and J dropped 4; count of bases not matched to a gene: 4. The CDR3 coding sequence is TGCAGCGTTGGGGAGGGGTTTTACAATGAGCAGTTCTTC. It translates to CSVGEGFYNEQFF.

The V and J genes are TRBV6-5 and TRBJ1-2; the D is unclear. This CDR3 spans 12 amino acids. The V gene's germline CDR1 is MNHEY and CDR2 SVGAGI. V lost 6 bases and J 2 bases, leaving 7 bases between the germline ends. The chain's CDR3 is CASSKVNYGYTF. The CDR3 nucleotides read TGTGCCAGCAGCAAGGTCAACTATGGCTACACCTTC.

V gene TRBV29-1 combines with J gene TRBJ2-7; D gene uncertain. This CDR3 spans 13 amino acids. Per the germline V gene, CDR1 is SQVTM and CDR2 is ANQGSEA. Trimming cost V 6 bases and J 3 bases, with 15 bases left between them. The CDR3 loop reads CSVVGTRRYEQYF. CDR3 DNA sequence: TGCAGCGTCGTAGGTACTCGCCGCTACGAGCAGTACTTC.

The chain carries TRBV27 and TRBJ2-2, with D unclear. The CDR3 has 14 residues. From germline, CDR1 is MNHEY and CDR2 SMNVEV (reference sequence). V shed 3 bases and J shed 4 bases, with 9 bases lying between them. In nucleotides, the CDR3 is TGTGCCAGCAGTTTTACCGGGTCCACCGGGGAGCTGTTTTTT. It encodes CASSFTGSTGELFF.